This T cell receptor (beta chain) was sequenced in a study of CD8 T cells in Susac syndrome. Stable or active relapsing-remitting multiple sclerosis, untreated and meeting revised McDonald criteria, defined the controls. Negative isolation yielded CD8+ and CD4+ T cells; FACS enriched TEMRA cells. This clonotype was seen a handful of times. CDR3 length: 11 amino acids. The germline V and J ends were trimmed by 7 bases and 1 base, with 5 bases remaining between them. Germline V gene data show CDR1 as LGHDT and CDR2 as YNNKEL (reference sequence). Reverse transcription used about 0.5 to 1 ug RNA and random hexamers. It was immunoSEQ multiplex PCR that amplified TCR beta CDR3 across 54 Vbeta and 13 Jbeta. TCRdb recomputed calls from the immunoSEQ multiplex PCR reads with MiXCR, one row per CDR3 protein. This sample has almost 450,000 distinct CDR3 sequences, with 85% to 90% found just once.

This receptor was obtained from a human donor with multiple sclerosis. The chain is built from TRBV3-1 and TRBJ2-7; D is ambiguous. The sample taken for sequencing was CD8+ T cells from PBMCs. Here the CDR3 reads CASKNSYEQYF. The DNA of the CDR3 is TGTGCCAGCAAAAATTCCTACGAGCAGTACTTC.